The 26 T cell receptor beta chains in this list originate from one sample, sequenced in a study of blood T cell repertoires in COVID-19. The assay was immunoSEQ multiplex PCR, and TCRdb's table has in-frame clones only and misses some. The table includes a few hundred thousand clones, over 75% detected once. The sequenced sample consisted of PBMCs or T cells enriched from blood (not recorded which). All receptors derive from a woman between 40 and 55 years old who had been exposed to COVID-19.

This sequence joins TRBV30 and TRBJ1-2; D perhaps matches TRBD1 (5 bases). Trimming took 5 bases from V and 12 from J, leaving 19 bases between them. The CDR3 consists of 12 residues. From germline, CDR1 is GTSNPN and CDR2 SVGIG (reference sequence). CDR3 bases: TGTGCCTGGGGGGCCGGGCTGGCGGGCCACACCTTC. As protein: CAWGAGLAGHTF.

The V call is TRBV3-1 (or the pseudogene TRBV3-2), the J call TRBJ1-2, with a tentative D call TRBD1 (5 bases). There are 15 residues in the CDR3. Germline loops: CDR1 LGHDT, CDR2 YNNKEL (reference sequence). V gave up 4 bases and J gave up 0 bases, with 12 bases separating them. The DNA for the CDR3 is TGTGCCAGCAGCCCAAAGGGGATTGCTAACTATGGCTACACCTTC. This encodes CASSPKGIANYGYTF.

The chain is built from TRBV5-1 and TRBJ2-1, with 7 bases identical to TRBD2. V was pared by 7 bases and J by 8 bases, with 12 bases of the junction left unmatched. The CDR3 loop spans 14 amino acids. Germline lookup yields CDR1 SGHRS and CDR2 YFSETQ. The CDR3 sequence: CASGRSGEGDEQFF. The DNA for the CDR3 is TGCGCCAGCGGCAGGAGCGGGGAGGGAGATGAGCAGTTCTTC.

The CDR3 DNA reads as TGTGCCAGCAGCTCTACAGGGTTAGACGGCTACACCTTC. Amino acid sequence: CASSSTGLDGYTF. This chain joins TRBV11-1 and TRBJ1-2, with D possibly TRBD1 on 6 matching bases. Germline-derived CDR1 and CDR2 are SGHAT and FQDESV (reference sequence). Between the trimmed V and J ends, which lost 4 bases and 8 bases, there was a span of 14 bases. This CDR3 contains 13 residues.

J is TRBJ2-5 and V is TRBV7-9; 8 bases line up with TRBD2. V dropped 4 bases and J dropped 5; count of bases not matched to a gene: 3. The CDR3 is 13 amino acids. CDR1 SEHNR and CDR2 FQNEAQ come from the germline V gene (reference sequence). CDR3 sequence: CASSSREGETQYF. The CDR3 DNA reads TGTGCCAGCAGCTCACGGGAGGGGGAGACCCAGTACTTC.

The V and J genes are TRBV7-9 and TRBJ1-2; D perhaps matches TRBD1 (5 bases). CDR3 size: 13 residues. Germline CDR1 and CDR2: SEHNR and FQNEAQ (reference sequence). Trimming took off 4 bases at V and 10 bases at J, with 16 bases between the two ends. The CDR3 DNA follows: TGTGCCAGCAGCTCTAGTCCCATACAGGCCTACACCTTC. This gives the protein CASSSSPIQAYTF.

This chain uses TRBV24-1 with TRBJ1-1; D ambiguous. Trimming left V 4 bases short and J 3 bases short, with 11 bases between. There are 14 residues in the CDR3. In germline, CDR1 is KGHDR, CDR2 SFDVKD. In DNA form, the CDR3 reads TGTGCCACCAGTGAGAGCGGGGAGGACACTGAAGCTTTCTTT. Its protein is CATSESGEDTEAFF.

V gene TRBV2 combines with J gene TRBJ1-5, with D perhaps matching TRBD1 (6 bases). CDR1 is SNHLY and CDR2 is FYNNEI in the germline V gene. The CDR3 is made up of 16 amino acids. Trimming left V 4 bases short and J 7 bases short, with 20 bases between. CDR3 region: CASSGIRVQGDQPQHF. The CDR3 nucleotides are TGTGCCAGCAGTGGTATTCGGGTACAGGGTGACCAGCCCCAGCATTTT.

V and J are TRBV10-3 and TRBJ2-7; 10 bases map to TRBD2. After removal of 0 bases from V and 6 bases from J, the junction contained 5 bases not matched to a gene. CDR3 length: 15 residues. From germline, CDR1 is ENHRY and CDR2 SYGVKD. Written as DNA, the CDR3 is TGTGCCATCAGTGAGTCCAGGCTAGCGGGAGCCGAGCAGTACGTC. Protein sequence: CAISESRLAGAEQYV.

The V and J genes are TRBV11-2 and TRBJ2-1; D is undetermined. V lost 1 base to trimming and J lost 4 bases, with 5 bases between them. This CDR3 is 13 amino acids long. Germline values: CDR1 SGHAT, CDR2 FQNNGV. CDR3 in amino acids: CASSLVQYNEQFF. The CDR3 bases are TGTGCCAGCAGCTTAGTCCAGTACAATGAGCAGTTCTTC.

The chain has TRBV18 and TRBJ2-7, with D possibly matching TRBD2 (5 bases). The CDR3 has 14 amino acids. Germline loops: CDR1 KGHSH, CDR2 LQKENI. V lost 6 bases, J lost 3 bases, and 15 bases lay in between. CDR3 nucleotides: TGTGCCAGCTCGCTAGCCGCTATCGGCTACGAGCAGTACTTC. Protein: CASSLAAIGYEQYF.

The chain links TRBV29-1 to TRBJ2-1; 7 nucleotides match TRBD1. This CDR3 is built from 12 residues. Germline V gives CDR1 SQVTM, CDR2 ANQGSEA. V was pared by 3 bases and J by 7 bases, with 3 bases of the junction left unmatched. The CDR3 region is CSVEGQRNEQFF. The CDR3 nucleotides read TGCAGCGTTGAGGGACAGCGAAATGAGCAGTTCTTC.

The chain recombines TRBV28 with TRBJ2-7; 7 nucleotides agree with TRBD2. The junction had 11 bases not matched to a gene; V was cut back by 6 bases and J by 6 bases. The CDR3 spans 14 residues. Germline values: CDR1 MDHEN, CDR2 SYDVKM. CDR3: CASRVGGRGVEQYF. The CDR3 region has the DNA TGTGCCAGCAGGGTTGGTGGTCGGGGGGTCGAGCAGTACTTC.

The rearrangement joins TRBV19 to TRBJ2-1, with 13 bases lining up with TRBD2. CDR3 length: 16 amino acids. Germline CDR1 LNHDA, CDR2 SQIVND (reference sequence). The J segment lost 10 bases and the V segment lost 6 bases, leaving 12 bases of the junction unmatched. The chain's CDR3 is CASRLGTSGATPEQFF. In DNA, the CDR3 is TGTGCCAGTAGATTGGGGACTAGCGGGGCGACTCCCGAGCAGTTCTTC.

This chain joins TRBV5-4 and TRBJ1-1, with a tentative D call TRBD1 (6 bases). The CDR3 spans 19 residues. Looked up from germline, CDR1 is SGHNT and CDR2 is YYREEE (reference sequence). The V end was cut by 0 bases, the J end by 1 base, with 22 bases between. The CDR3 DNA reads TGTGCCAGCAGCTTGGTGGTGAGATGGGACAACTCTGGGAACACTGAAGCTTTCTTT. This encodes CASSLVVRWDNSGNTEAFF.

The J gene is TRBJ2-1, the V gene TRBV30; 12 nucleotides align to TRBD2. Looked up from germline, CDR1 is GTSNPN and CDR2 is SVGIG (reference sequence). V lost 1 base to trimming and J lost 2 bases; unmatched junction nucleotides: 0. The length of the CDR3 is 15 residues. CDR3 coding DNA: TGTGCCTGGAGTGGGACTAGCGGGACCTACAATGAGCAGTTCTTC. It codes for CAWSGTSGTYNEQFF.

V gene TRBV3-1 (or the pseudogene TRBV3-2) combines with J gene TRBJ2-1; 14 nucleotides match TRBD2. The V gene end was trimmed by 1 base and the J gene end by 11 bases; junction bases not matched to a gene: 4. The germline gives CDR1 LGHDT, CDR2 YNNKEL (reference sequence). This CDR3 comprises 15 residues. The CDR3 region is CASSQGTSGGIKQFF. Written as DNA, the CDR3 is TGTGCCAGCAGCCAAGGGACTAGCGGGGGGATTAAGCAGTTCTTC.

This clone was found once. The rearrangement uses TRBV9 and TRBJ1-5, with D possibly TRBD1 on 5 matching bases. The germline V and J ends were trimmed by 2 bases and 3 bases, with 12 bases remaining between them. CDR1 and CDR2 (germline): SGDLS, YYNGEE. The CDR3 runs to 15 residues. The CDR3 DNA is TGTGCCAGCAGCGTTTCCTCAGGGTACAATCAGCCCCAGCATTTT. Protein: CASSVSSGYNQPQHF.

The gene calls are TRBV2 and TRBJ1-5; D ambiguous. This CDR3 is 16 amino acids long. V gave up 10 bases and J gave up 6 bases, with 25 bases separating them. Germline V gene lookup returns CDR1 SNHLY and CDR2 FYNNEI. CDR3 nucleotide sequence: TGTGCCACCTCCCCGGAGGCGAATAGACGCTTTCAGCCCCAGCATTTT. This gives the protein CATSPEANRRFQPQHF.

This clone was detected only once. The chain uses TRBV28 and TRBJ1-2; maybe TRBD1 (5 bases). Germline CDR1 is MDHEN and CDR2 is SYDVKM. V was clipped by 6 bases and J by 4 bases, with 12 bases between them. CDR3 length equals 13 residues. The CDR3 nucleotides are TGTGCCAGCAGCCTAGGGGCAGCCTATGGCTACACCTTC. It encodes CASSLGAAYGYTF.

V usage is TRBV18 and J usage is TRBJ2-5; D is possibly TRBD1 (6 bases). The length of the CDR3 is 14 residues. V was cut by 3 bases and J by 2 bases, with 10 bases left in between. Germline V gives CDR1 KGHSH, CDR2 LQKENI. CDR3 sequence reads: CASSPEGVQETQYF. In DNA form, the CDR3 reads TGTGCCAGCTCACCTGAGGGGGTTCAAGAGACCCAGTACTTC.

This chain uses TRBV28 with TRBJ1-1; D remains ambiguous. Germline V CDR1 and CDR2: MDHEN, SYDVKM. V was pared by 1 base and J by 3 bases, with 6 bases between. The CDR3 runs to 13 residues. As DNA, the CDR3 is TGTGCCAGCAGTTTATCAGTGGACACTGAAGCTTTCTTT. Translation: CASSLSVDTEAFF. The full variable domain, its missing parts supplied by reference TRBV28 and TRBJ1-1, is DVKVTQSSRYLVKRTGEKVFLECVQDMDHENMFWYRQDPGLGLRLIYFSYDVKMKEKGDIPEGYSVSREKKERFSLILESASTNQTSMYLCASSLSVDTEAFFGQGTRLTVV.

The chain employs TRBV27 and TRBJ2-3; 8 nucleotides agree with TRBD2. CDR1 is MNHEY, CDR2 SMNVEV, per germline (reference sequence). The CDR3 runs 19 residues. The V segment lost 5 bases and the J segment 1 base; nucleotides outside the gene matches: 17. CDR3 in DNA: TGTGCCAGCAGTCCCTATGGTAGCGGGGATACGAGACGCACAGATACGCAGTATTTT. It specifies CASSPYGSGDTRRTDTQYF.

V is TRBV6-1 and J is TRBJ1-1; maybe TRBD1 (6 bases). The V gene lost 4 bases and the J gene lost 5 bases, with 23 bases spanning the gap. Germline V lookup: CDR1 MNHNS, CDR2 SASEGT. CDR3 length: 17 amino acids. The CDR3 nucleotides read TGTGCCAGCAGTGCCTCCTTTTTAGGGGGACGGGGAACTGAAGCTTTCTTT. Translation gives CASSASFLGGRGTEAFF.

The chain recombines TRBV14 with TRBJ2-1; 14 bases are a match to TRBD2. This CDR3 spans 22 amino acids. Looked up from germline, CDR1 is SGHDN and CDR2 is FVKESK. With 3 bases clipped from V and 0 bases from J, the junction kept 16 bases outside the gene matches. In DNA, the CDR3 is TGTGCCAGCAGCCACGTTCCAGTCTGGGGGACTAGCGGGGGTAGCTCCTACAATGAGCAGTTCTTC. Protein sequence: CASSHVPVWGTSGGSSYNEQFF.

This clone was observed a handful of times. The CDR3 region is CASSSTGASGRHQPQHF. CDR3 nucleotide sequence: TGTGCCAGTAGTTCAACAGGCGCTTCAGGCCGGCATCAGCCCCAGCATTTT. This chain links TRBV19 with TRBJ1-5; tentatively, D is TRBD1 (5 bases). Trimming left V 5 bases short and J 5 bases short, with 22 bases between. The CDR3 extends over 17 amino acids. Germline lookup yields CDR1 LNHDA and CDR2 SQIVND (reference sequence).